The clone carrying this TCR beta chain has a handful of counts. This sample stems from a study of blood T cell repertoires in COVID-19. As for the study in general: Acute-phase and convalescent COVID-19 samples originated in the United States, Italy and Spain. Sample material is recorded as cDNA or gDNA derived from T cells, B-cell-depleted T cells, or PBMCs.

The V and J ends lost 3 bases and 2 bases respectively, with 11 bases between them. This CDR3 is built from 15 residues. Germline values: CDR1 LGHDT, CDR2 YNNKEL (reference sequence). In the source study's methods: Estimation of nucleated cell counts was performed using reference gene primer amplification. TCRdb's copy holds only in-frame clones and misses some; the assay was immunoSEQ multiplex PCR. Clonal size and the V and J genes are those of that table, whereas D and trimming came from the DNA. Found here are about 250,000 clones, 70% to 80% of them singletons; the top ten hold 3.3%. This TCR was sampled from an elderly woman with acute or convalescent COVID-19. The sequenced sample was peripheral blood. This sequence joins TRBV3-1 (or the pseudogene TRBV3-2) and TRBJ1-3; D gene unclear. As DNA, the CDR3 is TGTGCCAGCAGCCAGAGTCTGGTTCCTGGAAACACCATATATTTT. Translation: CASSQSLVPGNTIYF.